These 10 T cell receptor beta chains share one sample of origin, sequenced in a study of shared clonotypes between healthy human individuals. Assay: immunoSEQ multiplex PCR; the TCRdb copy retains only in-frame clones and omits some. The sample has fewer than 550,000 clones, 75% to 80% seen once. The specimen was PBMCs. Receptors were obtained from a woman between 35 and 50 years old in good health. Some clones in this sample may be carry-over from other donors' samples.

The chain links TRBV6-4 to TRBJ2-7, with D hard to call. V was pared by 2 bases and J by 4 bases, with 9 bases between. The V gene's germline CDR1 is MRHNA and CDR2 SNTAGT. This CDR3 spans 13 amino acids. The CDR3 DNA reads TGTGCCAGCAGTGACCGGCCAAGTTACGAGCAGTACTTC. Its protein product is CASSDRPSYEQYF.

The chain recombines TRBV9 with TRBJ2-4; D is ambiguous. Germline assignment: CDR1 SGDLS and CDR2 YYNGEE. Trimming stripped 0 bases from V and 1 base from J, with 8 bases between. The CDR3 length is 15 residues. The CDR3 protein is CASSVGLVAKNIQYF. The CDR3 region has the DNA TGTGCCAGCAGCGTAGGGTTGGTTGCCAAAAACATTCAGTACTTC.

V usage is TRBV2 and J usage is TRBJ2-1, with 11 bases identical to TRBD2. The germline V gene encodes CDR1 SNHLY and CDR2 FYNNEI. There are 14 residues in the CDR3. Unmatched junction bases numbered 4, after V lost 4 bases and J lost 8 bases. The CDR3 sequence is CASSGLAGRHEQFF. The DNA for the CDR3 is TGTGCCAGCAGTGGACTAGCGGGAAGACATGAGCAGTTCTTC.

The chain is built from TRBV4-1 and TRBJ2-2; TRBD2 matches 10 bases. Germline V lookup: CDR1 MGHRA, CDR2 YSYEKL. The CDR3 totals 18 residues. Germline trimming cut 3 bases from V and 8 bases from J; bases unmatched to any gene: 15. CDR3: CASSHPPGASGRLGELFF. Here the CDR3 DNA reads TGCGCCAGCAGCCATCCCCCAGGGGCTAGCGGGAGACTTGGGGAGCTGTTTTTT.

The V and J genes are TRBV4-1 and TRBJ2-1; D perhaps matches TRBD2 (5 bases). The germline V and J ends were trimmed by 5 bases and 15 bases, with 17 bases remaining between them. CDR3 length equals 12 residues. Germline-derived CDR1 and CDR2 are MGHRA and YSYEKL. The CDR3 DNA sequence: TGCGCCAGCAGCTTCGTTGGGAGCGCGCCGTTCTTC. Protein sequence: CASSFVGSAPFF.

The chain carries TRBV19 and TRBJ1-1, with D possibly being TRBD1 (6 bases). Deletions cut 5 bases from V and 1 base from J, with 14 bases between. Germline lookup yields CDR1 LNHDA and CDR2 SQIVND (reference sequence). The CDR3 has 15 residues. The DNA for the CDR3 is TGTGCCAGTAGTCGGTCCAGGGGTGGGAACACTGAAGCTTTCTTT. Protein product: CASSRSRGGNTEAFF.

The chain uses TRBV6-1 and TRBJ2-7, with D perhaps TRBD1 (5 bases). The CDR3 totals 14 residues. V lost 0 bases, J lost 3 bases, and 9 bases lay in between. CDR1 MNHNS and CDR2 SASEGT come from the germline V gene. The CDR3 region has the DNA TGTGCCAGCAGTGAAGCGCAAGGGGACTACGAGCAGTACTTC. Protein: CASSEAQGDYEQYF.

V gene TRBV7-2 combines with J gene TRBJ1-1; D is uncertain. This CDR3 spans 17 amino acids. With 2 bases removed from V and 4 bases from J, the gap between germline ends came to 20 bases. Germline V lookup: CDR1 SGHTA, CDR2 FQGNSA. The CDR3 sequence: CASSLSALGEGGTEAFF. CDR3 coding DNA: TGTGCCAGCAGCTTAAGCGCTCTCGGGGAGGGAGGCACTGAAGCTTTCTTT.

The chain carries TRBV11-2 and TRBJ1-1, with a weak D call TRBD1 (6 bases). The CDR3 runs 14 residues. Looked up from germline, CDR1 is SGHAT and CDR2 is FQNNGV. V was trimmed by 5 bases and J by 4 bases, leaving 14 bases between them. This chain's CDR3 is CASSRDRIGTEAFF. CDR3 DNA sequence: TGTGCCAGCAGCCGTGACAGGATCGGCACTGAAGCTTTCTTT.

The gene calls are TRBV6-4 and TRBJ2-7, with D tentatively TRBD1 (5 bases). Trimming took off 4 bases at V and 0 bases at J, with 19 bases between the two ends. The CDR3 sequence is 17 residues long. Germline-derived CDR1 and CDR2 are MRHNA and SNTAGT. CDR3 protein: CASSVGPLRGFSYEQYF. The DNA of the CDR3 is TGTGCCAGCAGTGTCGGACCGTTAAGGGGATTCTCCTACGAGCAGTACTTC.